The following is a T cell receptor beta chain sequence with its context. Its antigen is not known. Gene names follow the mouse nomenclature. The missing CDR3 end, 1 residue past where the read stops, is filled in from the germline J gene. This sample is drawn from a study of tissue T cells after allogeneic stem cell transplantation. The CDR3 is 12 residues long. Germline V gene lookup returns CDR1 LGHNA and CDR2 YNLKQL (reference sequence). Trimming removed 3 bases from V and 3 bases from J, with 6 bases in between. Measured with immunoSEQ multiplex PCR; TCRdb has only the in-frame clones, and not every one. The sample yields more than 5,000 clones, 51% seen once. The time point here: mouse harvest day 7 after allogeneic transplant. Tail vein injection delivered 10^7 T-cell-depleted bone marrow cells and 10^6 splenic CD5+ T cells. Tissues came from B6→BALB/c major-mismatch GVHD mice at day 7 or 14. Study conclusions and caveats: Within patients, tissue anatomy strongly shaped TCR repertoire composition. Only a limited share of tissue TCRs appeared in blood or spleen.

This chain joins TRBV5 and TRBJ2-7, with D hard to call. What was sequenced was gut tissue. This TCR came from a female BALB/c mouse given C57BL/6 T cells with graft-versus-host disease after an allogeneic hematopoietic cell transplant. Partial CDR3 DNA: TGTGCCAGCAGCCATCCTGGCTATGAACAGTAC. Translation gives CASSHPGYEQY. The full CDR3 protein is CASSHPGYEQYF.